This TCR beta chain was obtained from a study of T cell responses to AZD1222 COVID-19 vaccine. Findings and limits, study-wide: CD4 TCRs associated with vaccination spanned spike, dominating at 160-218 and 743-854.

The assay was immunoSEQ multiplex PCR, and TCRdb's table has in-frame clones only and misses some. The data contain under 130,000 clones, around 89% of them singletons. CDR3 length: 15 amino acids. Trimming shortened V by 2 bases and J by 0 bases, and 10 bases separated the two germline ends. The germline V gene has CDR1 MNHNS and CDR2 SASEGT. As concerns this clone: Its antigen is unidentified.

This sequence was found in an adult in good health. The sequenced sample was peripheral blood, obtained on day 0 of AZD1222 vaccination. V usage is TRBV6-1 and J usage is TRBJ1-1; D is uncertain. In nucleotides, the CDR3 is TGTGCCAGCAGTGAACGAAGGGTCATGAACACTGAAGCTTTCTTT. Its translation: CASSERRVMNTEAFF.